This T cell receptor beta chain emerged from a study of OX40 agonist ivuxolimab in advanced cancers. For the study at large: Checkpoint inhibitors had been given previously to approximately 40% of patients. Partial responses were observed in three patients, of whom one had hepatocellular carcinoma and two had cutaneous melanoma. Findings of the study overall: Clonal expansion in partial responders at 0.1-3.0 mg/kg ranked among the lowest.

Assay: immunoSEQ multiplex PCR; the TCRdb copy retains only in-frame clones and omits some. The sample has about 18,000 clones, approximately 84% seen once; the top ten hold around two fifths. Worth noting for this clone: What it binds is unknown.

Trimming pared 2 bases from V and 0 bases from J, leaving 11 bases between. CDR3 length equals 15 residues. Germline CDR1 is MNHNS and CDR2 is SASEGT. This receptor was obtained from an adult with an advanced solid tumor such as melanoma, head and neck, liver or kidney cancer. The material sequenced was CD4+ or CD8+ T cells sorted from blood, taken in a trial of the OX40 agonist ivuxolimab. The rearrangement joins TRBV6-1 to TRBJ2-7; D is tentatively TRBD1 or TRBD2 (5 bases each). The CDR3 DNA reads as TGTGCCAGCAGTGAAATAGGGACCAGCTCCTACGAGCAGTACTTC. The encoded protein is CASSEIGTSSYEQYF.